This TCR beta chain was identified in a study of technical replicates of blood from a few donors. Using immunoSEQ multiplex PCR, the repertoire was profiled, and TCRdb retains in-frame clones only, with some absent. The sample holds about 34,000 clones, over 85% seen once. V dropped 3 bases and J dropped 2 bases, with 11 bases sitting between them. Germline values: CDR1 SGHTA, CDR2 FQGNSA. CDR3 length: 14 residues. This clonotype originated in a human donor in good health. Some clones in this sample may be carry-over from other donors' samples. Specimen: PBMCs. This chain uses TRBV7-2 with TRBJ2-7, with D unclear. This CDR3 reads CASSFEYGPYEQYF. The CDR3 DNA is TGTGCCAGCAGCTTCGAATACGGTCCCTACGAGCAGTACTTC.